These T cell receptor beta chains were read from a single sample in a study of human T cells and chemical hapten exposure. TCRdb used MiXCR to reprocess the RACE reads, holding one entry per CDR3 protein. The sample records 85,000 to 90,000 distinct CDR3 sequences, roughly 9.1% being singletons. Source: whole blood, taken in connection with sensitization to the hapten diphenylcyclopropenone (DPC). The receptors stem from a woman aged 40 to 50 with alopecia areata. Some clones in this sample may be carry-over from other donors' samples. The CDR3 runs from the conserved cysteine through the conserved F or W. D genes are given only for firm matches. For some rows the clone size is stated as once, few or many, or as a class when expanded; others skip it.

v_call	j_call	clone_size	d_call	cdr3_length	cdr3_aa	cdr3_nt
TRBV18	TRBJ1-1	-	-	13	CASSPGAASEAFF	TGTGCCAGCTCACCAGGGGCCGCCAGTGAAGCTTTCTTT
TRBV11-2	TRBJ2-5	-	-	16	CASSSAAGINGETQYF	TGTGCCAGCAGCTCGGCGGCAGGGATTAATGGAGAGACCCAGTACTTC
TRBV18	TRBJ1-2	-	TRBD1	12	CASSTGDYGYTF	TGTGCCAGCTCAACAGGGGACTATGGCTACACCTTC
TRBV7-9	TRBJ1-5	many	-	14	CASSLGTHYQPQHF	TGTGCCAGCAGCCTCGGAACCCACTATCAGCCCCAGCATTTT
TRBV27	TRBJ1-2	-	-	13	CASSLSPGRGYTF	TGTGCCAGCAGTTTATCCCCAGGGAGGGGCTACACCTTC
TRBV5-1	TRBJ1-4	-	TRBD1	15	CASSLGGQDFEKLFF	TGCGCCAGCAGCTTGGGCGGACAGGACTTTGAAAAACTGTTTTTT
TRBV10-2	TRBJ1-2	many	-	14	CASSESRQLHGYTF	TGCGCCAGCAGTGAGTCGAGGCAGTTACATGGCTACACCTTC
TRBV20-1	TRBJ1-2	few	-	15	CSAAVGGQGNYGYTF	TGCAGTGCCGCCGTCGGGGGGCAAGGAAACTATGGCTACACCTTC
TRBV21-1	TRBJ1-3	-	-	16	CASSSRPVKSGNTIYF	TGTGCCAGCAGCTCCCGCCCCGTTAAGTCTGGAAACACCATATATTTT
TRBV7-2	TRBJ2-7	few	-	14	CASSLPTTGSGRYF	TGTGCCAGCAGCCTACCCACGACAGGCTCCGGTCGGTACTTC
TRBV29-1	TRBJ2-1	many	TRBD2	15	CSGERGGRSYNEQFF	TGCAGCGGTGAGCGGGGGGGCAGATCCTACAATGAGCAGTTCTTC
TRBV7-3	TRBJ1-1	-	TRBD1	14	CASSRDRASTEAFF	TGTGCCAGCAGCCGAGACAGGGCCAGCACTGAAGCTTTCTTT
TRBV12-3/TRBV12-4	TRBJ1-6	many	-	17	CASSLGTSPRPDSPLHF	TGTGCCAGCAGTTTAGGGACATCTCCCCGGCCCGATTCACCCCTCCACTTT
TRBV27	TRBJ1-1	many	-	14	CASSLERGSTEAFF	TGTGCCAGCAGTTTAGAAAGGGGGTCCACTGAAGCTTTCTTT
TRBV6-2/TRBV6-3	TRBJ2-1	many	TRBD1	16	CASKELPGQGWTEQFF	TGTGCCAGCAAAGAGTTACCGGGACAGGGATGGACTGAGCAGTTCTTC
TRBV20-1	TRBJ1-2	few	-	12	CSASWQDYGYTF	TGCAGTGCTAGCTGGCAGGACTATGGCTACACCTTC
TRBV28	TRBJ1-3	few	TRBD1	15	CASMTGGNSGNTIYF	TGTGCCAGTATGACAGGGGGGAATTCTGGAAACACCATATATTTT
TRBV30	TRBJ2-4	many	-	12	CAWSWVQNIQYF	TGTGCCTGGAGTTGGGTCCAAAACATTCAGTACTTC
TRBV6-5	TRBJ2-2	many	TRBD2	15	CASSYSTSGGGELFF	TGTGCCAGCAGTTACTCCACTAGCGGGGGCGGGGAGCTGTTTTTT
TRBV7-2	TRBJ2-3	many	TRBD2	14	CASSKGLATDTQYF	TGTGCCAGCAGCAAAGGACTAGCCACAGATACGCAGTATTTT
TRBV7-9	TRBJ1-2	many	-	14	CASSLGSANYGYTF	TGTGCCAGCAGCTTAGGGTCAGCTAACTATGGCTACACCTTC
TRBV29-1	TRBJ1-1	-	TRBD1	11	CSVDRRPEAFF	TGCAGCGTGGACAGGCGGCCGGAAGCTTTCTTT
TRBV20-1	TRBJ2-1	many	-	15	CSARSAGAEVNEQFF	TGCAGTGCTAGGTCGGCGGGGGCCGAAGTAAATGAGCAGTTCTTC
TRBV11-3	TRBJ2-5	many	TRBD1	15	CASSLRTGHRETQYF	TGTGCCAGCAGCCTGAGGACAGGGCACAGAGAGACCCAGTACTTC
TRBV25-1	TRBJ2-3	few	-	14	CASSGPPGTDTQYF	TGTGCCAGCAGTGGACCCCCGGGAACAGATACGCAGTATTTT
TRBV4-2	TRBJ2-4	-	TRBD2	23	CASSQDRVGWPSGGPGAKNIQYF	TGTGCCAGCAGCCAAGATCGGGTTGGTTGGCCTAGCGGGGGGCCTGGGGCCAAAAACATTCAGTACTTC
TRBV2	TRBJ2-7	many	-	14	CASSERAPLYEQYF	TGTGCCAGCAGTGAACGGGCCCCCCTCTACGAGCAGTACTTC
TRBV7-2	TRBJ2-1	few	-	16	CASSFSRGGAYNEQFF	TGTGCCAGCAGCTTCAGCAGGGGCGGGGCGTACAATGAGCAGTTCTTC
TRBV12-3/TRBV12-4	TRBJ1-6	many	-	12	CASSPGYSPLHF	TGTGCCAGCAGTCCAGGGTATTCACCCCTCCACTTT
TRBV18	TRBJ2-2	few	-	15	CASSPPGPNTGELFF	TGTGCCAGCTCACCACCCGGACCGAACACCGGGGAGCTGTTTTTT
TRBV6-2/TRBV6-3	TRBJ2-7	-	TRBD2	14	CASSSERGAYEQYF	TGTGCCAGCAGTTCCGAGCGGGGGGCCTACGAGCAGTACTTC
TRBV12-3/TRBV12-4	TRBJ1-6	-	TRBD1	14	CASTAGTGNSPLHF	TGTGCCAGCACTGCCGGGACAGGGAATTCACCCCTCCACTTT
TRBV6-5	TRBJ2-7	-	TRBD1	15	CASSYGQGLSYEQYF	TGTGCCAGCAGTTACGGACAGGGCCTCTCCTACGAGCAGTACTTC
TRBV4-3	TRBJ2-6	many	-	17	CASSQEGSGSGANVLTF	TGCGCCAGCAGCCAAGAGGGTTCAGGGTCTGGGGCCAACGTCCTGACTTTC
TRBV19	TRBJ1-2	many	TRBD1	15	CASSRQGEVALGYTF	TGTGCCAGTAGTCGACAGGGGGAAGTCGCCCTTGGCTACACCTTC
TRBV11-3	TRBJ2-7	-	-	15	CASSRLASTSYEQYF	TGTGCCAGCAGCCGCCTAGCCTCGACTTCCTACGAGCAGTACTTC
TRBV20-1	TRBJ2-1	few	-	14	CSAPQPGIYNEQFF	TGCAGTGCTCCCCAGCCAGGAATTTACAATGAGCAGTTCTTC
TRBV7-2	TRBJ2-3	many	-	15	CASSLEGASTDTQYF	TGTGCCAGCAGCTTAGAGGGAGCTAGCACAGATACGCAGTATTTT
TRBV7-9	TRBJ1-4	few	TRBD1	17	CASSLGPDRGENEKLFF	TGTGCCAGCAGCTTAGGTCCGGACAGGGGCGAGAATGAAAAACTGTTTTTT
TRBV7-2	TRBJ2-1	few	TRBD2	15	CASSPPGLAYNEQFF	TGTGCCAGCAGCCCACCGGGACTAGCGTACAATGAGCAGTTCTTC
TRBV6-5	TRBJ1-5	few	-	15	CASSSQGRGNQPQHF	TGTGCCAGCAGTTCCCAGGGTAGGGGCAATCAGCCCCAGCATTTT
TRBV28	TRBJ1-2	many	-	12	CALTDSHYGYTF	TGTGCCTTAACAGATTCTCACTATGGCTACACCTTC
TRBV28	TRBJ2-3	many	-	16	CASSLGRGRSTDTQYF	TGTGCCAGCAGTTTGGGACGGGGGCGAAGCACAGATACGCAGTATTTT
TRBV6-5	TRBJ1-6	many	-	21	CASSYAVRGSWKRSYNSPLHF	TGTGCCAGCAGTTACGCGGTTAGGGGCTCGTGGAAGAGGTCCTATAATTCACCCCTCCACTTT
TRBV11-2	TRBJ2-1	few	-	15	CASSLTGGRNNEQFF	TGTGCCAGCAGCCTAACCGGGGGTCGAAACAATGAGCAGTTCTTC
TRBV4-1	TRBJ2-1	few	-	16	CASSQVARGPDLEQFF	TGCGCCAGCAGCCAAGTTGCCAGGGGACCCGATTTGGAGCAGTTCTTC
TRBV19	TRBJ2-3	many	-	14	CALVSRGHTDTQYF	TGTGCCCTAGTGTCGCGGGGGCACACAGATACGCAGTATTTT
TRBV7-6	TRBJ2-5	many	-	14	CASSQQTGSETQYF	TGTGCCAGCAGCCAGCAAACAGGGTCAGAGACCCAGTACTTC
TRBV7-6	TRBJ1-1	many	-	13	CASSLGWNTEAFF	TGTGCCAGCAGCCTGGGTTGGAACACTGAAGCTTTCTTT
TRBV7-9	TRBJ1-3	many	-	13	CASGEASGNTIYF	TGTGCCAGCGGGGAAGCTTCTGGAAACACCATATATTTT
TRBV11-2	TRBJ2-1	many	-	12	CASSLEQNEQFF	TGTGCCAGCAGCTTGGAGCAGAATGAGCAGTTCTTC
TRBV7-8	TRBJ2-7	few	-	16	CASSLRRQTISYEQYF	TGTGCCAGCAGCTTAAGACGACAGACGATCTCCTACGAGCAGTACTTC
TRBV6-6	TRBJ1-5	many	-	15	CASNTLTGYNQPQHF	TGTGCCAGCAACACCTTAACAGGATACAATCAGCCCCAGCATTTT
TRBV7-8	TRBJ2-2	few	-	15	CASSPGGGGSGELFF	TGTGCCAGCAGCCCAGGAGGTGGGGGGTCCGGGGAGCTGTTTTTT
TRBV12-3/TRBV12-4	TRBJ1-2	many	TRBD1	15	CASSSRTPGGYGYTF	TGTGCCAGCAGTTCCCGGACCCCAGGGGGCTATGGCTACACCTTC